Sequencing of this TCR beta chain was carried out in a study of OX40 agonist ivuxolimab in advanced cancers. The wider study: Patients were dosed with the agonistic anti-OX40 (CD134) antibody ivuxolimab. Study findings and constraints: In the 0.1 to 3.0 mg/kg range, CD4+ and CD8+ blood T cells had expanded clonally by week 6. In CD8+ T cells, expanded clones were on average more numerous than in CD4+.

This CDR3 contains 13 residues. Germline V lookup: CDR1 GTSNPN, CDR2 SVGIG (reference sequence). Trimming left V 3 bases short and J 1 base short, with 9 bases between. For this clone: As yet, its antigen is unknown.

The assay was immunoSEQ multiplex PCR, and TCRdb's table has in-frame clones only and misses some. The sample holds 76,000 or so clones, approximately 88% seen once. The material sequenced was CD4+ or CD8+ T cells sorted from blood, taken in a trial of the OX40 agonist ivuxolimab. The clonotype comes from an adult with an advanced solid tumor such as melanoma, head and neck, liver or kidney cancer. The chain employs TRBV30 and TRBJ1-1; tentative D call: TRBD1 (6 bases). CDR3 coding DNA: TGTGCCTGGAGGAAACAGGGGAACACTGAAGCTTTCTTT. Protein: CAWRKQGNTEAFF.